Listed here are 9 T cell receptor beta chains from one sample, sequenced in a study of shared clonotypes between healthy human individuals. Naive CD8 populations comprised CD45RO-negative cells positively selected for CCR7, excluding terminally differentiated effector memory CD45RA+ cells. Profiling relied on immunoSEQ multiplex PCR, and the TCRdb table lists in-frame clones only, not all of them. In the table there are approximately 2,000,000 clones, 80% to 95% of which are singletons. The specimen was naive CD8+ T cells from PBMCs. The receptors originated from a young man in good health. Some clones in this sample may be carry-over from other donors' samples.

The chain links TRBV6-1 to TRBJ2-5; 9 positions agree with TRBD2. Trimming at V came to 1 base and at J to 5 bases, leaving 8 bases not matched to a gene. The CDR3 covers 16 residues. The germline gives CDR1 MNHNS, CDR2 SASEGT. CDR3 in DNA: TGTGCCAGCAGTGAAGGTTTTGGGGCGGGAGGGGAGACCCAGTACTTC. Protein sequence: CASSEGFGAGGETQYF.

The chain employs TRBV4-1 and TRBJ1-1; a possible D gene is TRBD1 (6 bases). In germline, CDR1 is MGHRA, CDR2 YSYEKL. This CDR3 has 15 residues. V lost 0 bases to trimming and J lost 6 bases, with 14 bases between them. CDR3 sequence (DNA): TGCGCCAGCAGCCAAGATACTAACAGGGTAGCTGAAGCTTTCTTT. It encodes CASSQDTNRVAEAFF.

The chain is built from TRBV15 and TRBJ1-2, with D possibly matching TRBD1 (6 bases). Germline V gives CDR1 LNHNV, CDR2 YYDKDF (reference sequence). This CDR3 is 15 amino acids long. Trimming cost V 6 bases and J 0 bases, with 14 bases left between them. The CDR3 sequence: CATRRPTGTNYGYTF. CDR3 DNA sequence: TGTGCCACCAGACGTCCCACAGGGACTAACTATGGCTACACCTTC.

About this clone: The sample carries other DNA sequences with the same CDR3. This chain connects TRBV9 to TRBJ2-7, with D tentatively TRBD2 (6 bases). V was shortened by 0 bases and J by 0 bases, with 10 bases between the two germline ends. This CDR3 region has 15 residues. CDR1 is SGDLS and CDR2 is YYNGEE in the germline V gene. CDR3 protein: CASSVGTGGSYEQYF. In DNA, the CDR3 is TGTGCCAGCAGCGTAGGGACCGGGGGCTCCTACGAGCAGTACTTC.

The V call is TRBV5-1, the J call TRBJ2-7, with no clear D. V lost 3 bases, J lost 0 bases, and 16 bases lay in between. CDR1 SGHRS and CDR2 YFSETQ come from the germline V gene. There are 16 residues in the CDR3. CDR3 protein: CASSSDTLGSSYEQYF. The CDR3 bases are TGCGCCAGCAGCTCAGACACTTTAGGAAGCTCCTACGAGCAGTACTTC.

J is TRBJ1-5 and V is TRBV7-2; D call uncertain. The CDR3 runs 14 residues. The germline gives CDR1 SGHTA, CDR2 FQGNSA. Trimming took off 5 bases at V and 0 bases at J, with 8 bases between the two ends. For the CDR3, the DNA is TGTGCCAGCAGCACTAGGAGTAGCAATCAGCCCCAGCATTTT. It encodes CASSTRSSNQPQHF.

Concerning this clone itself: Other nucleotide sequences in the sample specify the same CDR3. CDR3 region: CASSTRTGNGANVLTF. CDR3 nucleotide sequence: TGTGCCAGCAGCACTCGGACAGGAAATGGGGCCAACGTCCTGACTTTC. V is TRBV7-2 and J is TRBJ2-6, with TRBD1 matching over 7 bases. CDR3 length equals 16 residues. Germline V lookup: CDR1 SGHTA, CDR2 FQGNSA. V dropped 5 bases and J dropped 3; count of bases not matched to a gene: 7.

The chain is built from TRBV6-6 and TRBJ2-3; no clear D. Trimming took off 0 bases at V and 2 bases at J, with 9 bases between the two ends. Germline CDR1 reads MNHNY; CDR2 reads SVGAGI (reference sequence). This CDR3 is built from 15 residues. CDR3 bases: TGTGCCAGCAGTTACTCGCTGGGCCACACAGATACGCAGTATTTT. It specifies CASSYSLGHTDTQYF.

This chain uses TRBV27 with TRBJ2-5; a weak D match, TRBD2 (6 bases). Trimming removed 6 bases from V and 4 bases from J, with 15 bases in between. The CDR3 runs 14 residues. Per the germline V gene, CDR1 is MNHEY and CDR2 is SMNVEV (reference sequence). The CDR3 nucleotides are TGTGCCAGCAGCACCATAGTCGGGGGAGAGACCCAGTACTTC. It specifies CASSTIVGGETQYF.